Below, one TCR beta chain is given with its context. The antigen is undetermined. Produced via immunoSEQ multiplex PCR; TCRdb's table is partial and in-frame only. This table holds approximately 61,000 clones, around three quarters found once. The sample comes from a study of vaccination effects on CD4 cells after COVID-19. Findings and caveats of the study: Convalescent patients in the study were few, and early post-infection timepoints were absent. Clones from infection and from vaccination both contracted markedly late after vaccination. Common cold coronaviruses were cross-recognized by only 1 of 255 vaccine-induced clones in healthy vaccinees.

After expansion with viral peptide pools in the ViraFEST assay, antigen-specific CD4+ T cells were sequenced. Subsequent to roughly 10 days of culture, CD4+ T cells were isolated. Everyone in the study got two shots of either the BNT162b2 or mRNA-1273 vaccine. On both days 3 and 7, half of the culture medium was replaced with IL-2 medium. The specimen comprised CD4+ T cells from PBMCs cultured with HCoV-229E spike peptides, sampled after COVID-19 vaccination. The TCR originated in a human donor who received a COVID-19 vaccine.

CDR3 loop: CASSLGWGGKDGYTF. CDR3 in DNA: TGCGCCAGCAGCTTGGGCTGGGGGGGGAAGGATGGCTACACCTTC. The chain employs TRBV5-1 and TRBJ1-2; D is perhaps TRBD1 (5 bases). In germline, CDR1 is SGHRS, CDR2 YFSETQ. Trimming shortened V by 0 bases and J by 6 bases, and 15 bases separated the two germline ends. The CDR3 covers 15 residues.